A selection of T cell receptor beta chains follows, all from one sample in a study of control samples from healthy donors and cancer patients. The protocol was immunoSEQ multiplex PCR, while the TCRdb copy is restricted to in-frame clones and leaves out a portion. This sample has 390,000 or so clones; 75% to 95% occur once, and the top ten carry 5.5% to 7.5%. Sequenced material: PBMCs. The receptors come from a man aged 35 to 55 with head and neck cancer. Both conserved end residues are part of each CDR3. Fields, in order: J gene, V gene, D gene, clone size, CDR3 DNA, CDR3 protein. The D gene is left open where the match is weak. Only some rows state a clone size, as once, few, many or a class for expanded clones.

j_gene: TRBJ2-1
v_gene: TRBV5-4
d_gene: .
abundance: once
CDR3nt: TGTGCCAGCAGCTCGGGACGGAGCTCCTACAATGAGCAGTTCTTC
CDR3aa: CASSSGRSSYNEQFF

j_gene: TRBJ2-7
v_gene: TRBV7-6
d_gene: .
abundance: .
CDR3nt: TGTGCCAGCAGCACTCAGCAGGGATCCGCCTACGAGCAGTACTTC
CDR3aa: CASSTQQGSAYEQYF

j_gene: TRBJ1-1
v_gene: TRBV6-5
d_gene: .
abundance: .
CDR3nt: TGTGCCAGCAGATTACGGGAGAACACTGAAGCTTTCTTT
CDR3aa: CASRLRENTEAFF

j_gene: TRBJ1-6
v_gene: TRBV19
d_gene: .
abundance: .
CDR3nt: TGTGCAAGTAGAGGGGGGCCAGATTCACCCCTCCACTTT
CDR3aa: CASRGGPDSPLHF

j_gene: TRBJ2-7
v_gene: TRBV19
d_gene: .
abundance: .
CDR3nt: TGTGCCAGTAGTATCACAGCGAGAATTGACTACGAGCAGTACTTC
CDR3aa: CASSITARIDYEQYF

j_gene: TRBJ2-7
v_gene: TRBV18
d_gene: TRBD1
abundance: .
CDR3nt: TGTGCCAGCTCACCACGTCTACCGGGACAGGGTTTTAACGAGCAGTACTTC
CDR3aa: CASSPRLPGQGFNEQYF

j_gene: TRBJ2-3
v_gene: TRBV11-2
d_gene: .
abundance: .
CDR3nt: TGTGCCAGCAGCTTCGGGGGCAGCACAGATACGCAGTATTTT
CDR3aa: CASSFGGSTDTQYF

j_gene: TRBJ1-5
v_gene: TRBV18
d_gene: .
abundance: .
CDR3nt: TGTGCCAGCTCACCAACGGCAGGGAATCAGCCCCAGCATTTT
CDR3aa: CASSPTAGNQPQHF

j_gene: TRBJ1-4
v_gene: TRBV11-2
d_gene: .
abundance: .
CDR3nt: TGTGCCAGCAGCCCAGTTAGGGTTAATGAAAAACTGTTTTTT
CDR3aa: CASSPVRVNEKLFF

j_gene: TRBJ1-5
v_gene: TRBV19
d_gene: TRBD1
abundance: .
CDR3nt: TGTGCCAGTAGTATCTGGACAGGAGGCAATCAGCCCCAGCATTTT
CDR3aa: CASSIWTGGNQPQHF

j_gene: TRBJ2-5
v_gene: TRBV6-2/TRBV6-3
d_gene: TRBD2
abundance: .
CDR3nt: TGTGCCAGCAGTTACTCGATGGGGGCGTCGGGACTAGCGGACCAAGAGACCCAGTACTTC
CDR3aa: CASSYSMGASGLADQETQYF

j_gene: TRBJ2-7
v_gene: TRBV11-2
d_gene: .
abundance: .
CDR3nt: TGTGCCAGCAGCTTAGGACAGTTATCTTCCTACGAGCAGTACTTC
CDR3aa: CASSLGQLSSYEQYF

j_gene: TRBJ1-3
v_gene: TRBV5-6
d_gene: .
abundance: once
CDR3nt: TGTGCCAGCAGCTTGGAACAGAGAATAGGAAACACCATATATTTT
CDR3aa: CASSLEQRIGNTIYF

j_gene: TRBJ2-7
v_gene: TRBV5-4
d_gene: TRBD1
abundance: .
CDR3nt: TGTGCCAGCAGCTTTAATTCCGGGACAGGGGGCCTCGAGCAGTACTTC
CDR3aa: CASSFNSGTGGLEQYF

j_gene: TRBJ1-6
v_gene: TRBV19
d_gene: .
abundance: .
CDR3nt: TGTGCCAGTACTCAGACCGTCCCAATCTATTCACCCCTCCACTTT
CDR3aa: CASTQTVPIYSPLHF

j_gene: TRBJ2-6
v_gene: TRBV4-1
d_gene: TRBD1
abundance: once
CDR3nt: TGCGCCAGCAGCGGACAGGGTGTGGTTGGGGCCAACGTCCTGACTTTC
CDR3aa: CASSGQGVVGANVLTF

j_gene: TRBJ2-4
v_gene: TRBV2
d_gene: TRBD1
abundance: .
CDR3nt: TGTGCCAGCAGTGATTGGGACAGGAAGAACTTC
CDR3aa: CASSDWDRKNF

j_gene: TRBJ2-7
v_gene: TRBV11-1
d_gene: TRBD1
abundance: .
CDR3nt: TGTGCCAGCAGCCCCACCCGGACAGGGGGCGCGTACGAGCAGTACTTC
CDR3aa: CASSPTRTGGAYEQYF

j_gene: TRBJ1-6
v_gene: TRBV2
d_gene: .
abundance: .
CDR3nt: TGTGCCAGCCGGGACATGAGCTCCTATAATTCACCCCTCCACTTT
CDR3aa: CASRDMSSYNSPLHF

j_gene: TRBJ2-6
v_gene: TRBV7-3
d_gene: .
abundance: few
CDR3nt: TGTGCCAGCAGCTTCCCTGAAGAAGGGCAGGGGAAGGGCCCTGGGGCCAACGTCCTGACTTTC
CDR3aa: CASSFPEEGQGKGPGANVLTF

j_gene: TRBJ2-7
v_gene: TRBV6-5
d_gene: TRBD1
abundance: .
CDR3nt: TGTGCCAGCAGGCAGGACAGGATCTCCTACGAGCAGTACTTC
CDR3aa: CASRQDRISYEQYF

j_gene: TRBJ1-1
v_gene: TRBV27
d_gene: .
abundance: .
CDR3nt: TGTGCCAGCAGTCCTCTCCGAGAGAACACTGAAGCTTTCTTT
CDR3aa: CASSPLRENTEAFF

j_gene: TRBJ2-6
v_gene: TRBV2
d_gene: .
abundance: once
CDR3nt: TGTGCCAGCAGTGTAAGGGTAGGGTTTTCCAACGTCCTGACTTTC
CDR3aa: CASSVRVGFSNVLTF

j_gene: TRBJ1-5
v_gene: TRBV6-1
d_gene: TRBD1
abundance: .
CDR3nt: TGTGCCAGCAGAGAAGGGACAGGGGCCAGGCAGCCCCAGCATTTT
CDR3aa: CASREGTGARQPQHF

j_gene: TRBJ2-7
v_gene: TRBV5-6
d_gene: .
abundance: .
CDR3nt: TGTGCCAGCAGCCTGAGGCGGGACAGTTCCGAGCAGTACTTC
CDR3aa: CASSLRRDSSEQYF

j_gene: TRBJ1-1
v_gene: TRBV6-1
d_gene: .
abundance: .
CDR3nt: TGTGCCAGCAGTGACCCGTTCTCCATGAACACTGAAGCTTTCTTT
CDR3aa: CASSDPFSMNTEAFF

j_gene: TRBJ1-6
v_gene: TRBV6-5
d_gene: .
abundance: .
CDR3nt: TGTGCCAGCAGTAGGGGGGGACGAGTTGATTCACCCCTCCACTTT
CDR3aa: CASSRGGRVDSPLHF

j_gene: TRBJ2-5
v_gene: TRBV7-9
d_gene: TRBD1
abundance: .
CDR3nt: TGTGCCAGCAGCCCGATAGGGACAGTAAAGACCCAGTACTTC
CDR3aa: CASSPIGTVKTQYF

j_gene: TRBJ2-6
v_gene: TRBV7-8
d_gene: .
abundance: .
CDR3nt: TGTGCCGGAGAGGGTACCGGGGCCAACGTCCTGACTTTC
CDR3aa: CAGEGTGANVLTF

j_gene: TRBJ2-3
v_gene: TRBV7-2
d_gene: .
abundance: .
CDR3nt: TGTGCCAGCGGGTACCATGGGGCGGGGTGGGCCACAGATACGCAGTATTTT
CDR3aa: CASGYHGAGWATDTQYF

j_gene: TRBJ2-2
v_gene: TRBV7-2
d_gene: .
abundance: .
CDR3nt: TGTGCCAGCAGCTTAACGGCGGGTTGGAGGGACAGAAACACCGGGGAGCTGTTTTTT
CDR3aa: CASSLTAGWRDRNTGELFF

j_gene: TRBJ2-1
v_gene: TRBV6-5
d_gene: .
abundance: .
CDR3nt: TGTGCCAGCAGTTACTCGAATCGCGGGGCGTACAATGAGCAGTTCTTC
CDR3aa: CASSYSNRGAYNEQFF

j_gene: TRBJ2-7
v_gene: TRBV20-1
d_gene: TRBD1
abundance: .
CDR3nt: TGCAGTGCTAGTGACAGGGATTCCTACGAGCAGTACTTC
CDR3aa: CSASDRDSYEQYF

j_gene: TRBJ1-1
v_gene: TRBV6-5
d_gene: TRBD1
abundance: once
CDR3nt: TGTGCCAGCAGTTACTCTGGGACAGGGAACACTGAAGCTTTCTTT
CDR3aa: CASSYSGTGNTEAFF

j_gene: TRBJ2-3
v_gene: TRBV19
d_gene: .
abundance: .
CDR3nt: TGTGCCAGTAGGTTGGGCGGCAGGCCAGGCACAGATACGCAGTATTTT
CDR3aa: CASRLGGRPGTDTQYF

j_gene: TRBJ1-4
v_gene: TRBV5-1
d_gene: .
abundance: .
CDR3nt: TGCGCCAGCAGCCTCGGGCCCCAAAATGAAAAACTGTTTTTT
CDR3aa: CASSLGPQNEKLFF

j_gene: TRBJ1-1
v_gene: TRBV6-5
d_gene: .
abundance: .
CDR3nt: TGTGCCAGCAGTTACGCCCCAGGATTAAGCACTGAAGCTTTCTTT
CDR3aa: CASSYAPGLSTEAFF

j_gene: TRBJ1-2
v_gene: TRBV11-2
d_gene: TRBD1
abundance: .
CDR3nt: TGTGCCAGCAGCTTAGGACAGGGCGGCCCAAACTATGGCTACACCTTC
CDR3aa: CASSLGQGGPNYGYTF

j_gene: TRBJ2-2
v_gene: TRBV10-3
d_gene: TRBD2
abundance: once
CDR3nt: TGTGCCATCAGCGCTCAGCGGGATTCCGGGGAGCTGTTTTTT
CDR3aa: CAISAQRDSGELFF

j_gene: TRBJ2-2
v_gene: TRBV19
d_gene: .
abundance: .
CDR3nt: TGTGCCAGTAGTATGGCTCATCGGGCGAACACCGGGGAGCTGTTTTTT
CDR3aa: CASSMAHRANTGELFF

j_gene: TRBJ2-7
v_gene: TRBV4-1
d_gene: .
abundance: .
CDR3nt: TGCGCCAGCAGCCAAGATGGGCAGAGCGCCTACGAGCAGTACTTC
CDR3aa: CASSQDGQSAYEQYF